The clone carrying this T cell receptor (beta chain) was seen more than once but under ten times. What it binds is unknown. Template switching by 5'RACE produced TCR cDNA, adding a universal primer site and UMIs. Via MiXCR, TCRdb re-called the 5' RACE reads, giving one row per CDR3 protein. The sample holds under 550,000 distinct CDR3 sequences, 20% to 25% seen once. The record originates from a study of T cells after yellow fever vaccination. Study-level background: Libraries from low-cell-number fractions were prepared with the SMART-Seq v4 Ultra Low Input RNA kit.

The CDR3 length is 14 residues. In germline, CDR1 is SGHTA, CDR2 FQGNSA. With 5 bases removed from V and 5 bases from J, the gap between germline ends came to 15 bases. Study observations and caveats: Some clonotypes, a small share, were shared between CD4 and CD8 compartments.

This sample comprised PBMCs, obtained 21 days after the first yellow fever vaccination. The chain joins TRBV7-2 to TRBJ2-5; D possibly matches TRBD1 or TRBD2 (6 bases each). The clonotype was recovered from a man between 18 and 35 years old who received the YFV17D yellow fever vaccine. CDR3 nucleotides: TGTGCCAGCAGCACATCCGGGGGCGGGGAGACCCAGTACTTC. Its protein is CASSTSGGGETQYF.